This passage covers 2 T cell receptor beta chains from one sample sequenced in a study of cytomegalovirus exposure and HLA in healthy donors. With 60 Vbeta and 13 Jbeta primers, the PCR was carried out. Only in-frame clones appear in the TCRdb table, and some are missing; sequencing was by immunoSEQ multiplex PCR. This table has about 190,000 clones, roughly 80% appearing once. Sample: PBMCs. Receptors were obtained from a man between 50 and 59 years old in good health and CMV-seronegative.

The J gene is TRBJ1-3, the V gene TRBV9; D gene unclear. CDR1 SGDLS and CDR2 YYNGEE come from the germline V gene. The V and J ends lost 0 bases and 0 bases respectively, with 7 bases between them. This CDR3 has 15 residues. Here the CDR3 reads CASSVGAYSGNTIYF. The CDR3 DNA reads TGTGCCAGCAGCGTAGGCGCATACTCTGGAAACACCATATATTTT.

The chain uses TRBV5-1 and TRBJ2-5; D might be TRBD2 (7 bases). This CDR3 is built from 13 residues. V was clipped by 4 bases and J by 5 bases, with 12 bases between them. CDR1 SGHRS and CDR2 YFSETQ come from the germline V gene. The CDR3 coding sequence is TGCGCCAGCAGCGGCTCGGGGGGCGAGACCCAGTACTTC. It encodes CASSGSGGETQYF.